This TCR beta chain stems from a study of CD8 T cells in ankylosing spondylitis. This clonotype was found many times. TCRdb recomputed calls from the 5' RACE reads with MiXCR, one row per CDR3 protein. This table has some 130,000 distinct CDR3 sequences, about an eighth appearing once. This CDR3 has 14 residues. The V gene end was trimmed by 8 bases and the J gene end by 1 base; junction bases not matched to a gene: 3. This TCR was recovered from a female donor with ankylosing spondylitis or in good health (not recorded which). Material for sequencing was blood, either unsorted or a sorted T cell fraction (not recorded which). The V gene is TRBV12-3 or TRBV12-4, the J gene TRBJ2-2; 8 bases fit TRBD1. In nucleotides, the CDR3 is TGTGCCAGCTTGGACAGGGAGAACACCGGGGAGCTGTTTTTT. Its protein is CASLDRENTGELFF.